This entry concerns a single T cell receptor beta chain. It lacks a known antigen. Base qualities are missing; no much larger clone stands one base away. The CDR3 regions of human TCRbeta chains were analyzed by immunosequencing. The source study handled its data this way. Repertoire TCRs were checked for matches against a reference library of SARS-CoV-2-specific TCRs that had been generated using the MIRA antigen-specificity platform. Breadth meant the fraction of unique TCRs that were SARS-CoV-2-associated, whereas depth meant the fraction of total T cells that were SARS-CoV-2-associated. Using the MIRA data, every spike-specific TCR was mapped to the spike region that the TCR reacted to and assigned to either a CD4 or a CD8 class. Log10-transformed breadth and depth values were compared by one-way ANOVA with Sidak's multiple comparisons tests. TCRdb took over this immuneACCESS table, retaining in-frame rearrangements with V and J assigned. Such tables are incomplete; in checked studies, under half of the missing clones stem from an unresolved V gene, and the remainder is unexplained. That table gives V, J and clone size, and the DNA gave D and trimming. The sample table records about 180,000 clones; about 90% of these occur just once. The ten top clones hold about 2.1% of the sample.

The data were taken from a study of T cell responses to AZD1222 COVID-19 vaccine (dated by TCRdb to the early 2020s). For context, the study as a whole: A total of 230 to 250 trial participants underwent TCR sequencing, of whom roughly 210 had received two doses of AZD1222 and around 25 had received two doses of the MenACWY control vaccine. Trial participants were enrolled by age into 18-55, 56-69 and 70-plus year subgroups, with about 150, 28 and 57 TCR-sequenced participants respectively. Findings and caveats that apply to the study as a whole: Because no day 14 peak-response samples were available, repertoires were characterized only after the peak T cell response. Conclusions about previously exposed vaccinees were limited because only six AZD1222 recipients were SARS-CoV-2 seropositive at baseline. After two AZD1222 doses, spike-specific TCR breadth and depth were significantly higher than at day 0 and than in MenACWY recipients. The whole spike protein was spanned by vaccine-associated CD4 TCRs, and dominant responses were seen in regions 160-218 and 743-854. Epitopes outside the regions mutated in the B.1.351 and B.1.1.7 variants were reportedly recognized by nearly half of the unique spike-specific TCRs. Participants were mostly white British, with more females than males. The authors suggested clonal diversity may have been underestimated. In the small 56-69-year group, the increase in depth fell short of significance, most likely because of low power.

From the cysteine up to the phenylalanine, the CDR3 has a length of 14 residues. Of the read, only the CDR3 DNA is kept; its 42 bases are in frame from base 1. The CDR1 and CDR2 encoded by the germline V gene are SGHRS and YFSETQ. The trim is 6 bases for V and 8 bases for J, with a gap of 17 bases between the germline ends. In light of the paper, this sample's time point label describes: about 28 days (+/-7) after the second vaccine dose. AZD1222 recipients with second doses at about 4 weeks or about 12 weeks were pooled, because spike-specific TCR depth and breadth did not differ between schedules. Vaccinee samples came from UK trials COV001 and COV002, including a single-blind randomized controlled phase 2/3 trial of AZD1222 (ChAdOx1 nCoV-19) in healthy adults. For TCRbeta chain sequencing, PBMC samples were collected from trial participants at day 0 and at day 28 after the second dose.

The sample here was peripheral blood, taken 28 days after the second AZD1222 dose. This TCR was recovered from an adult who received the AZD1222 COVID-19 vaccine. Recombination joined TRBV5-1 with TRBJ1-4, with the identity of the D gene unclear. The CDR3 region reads CASKGALVGEKLFF. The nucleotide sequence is TGCGCCAGCAAGGGTGCGTTGGTGGGGGAAAAACTGTTTTTT.